A selection of T cell receptor beta chains follows, all from one sample in a study of T cell repertoires in cytomegalovirus infection. Antigen specificity for these receptors is unknown. TCRdb redid the calling of the reads with MiXCR, one entry per CDR3 protein. The table lists hundreds of thousands of distinct CDR3 sequences, roughly 42% of them singletons. The sequenced sample was cultured PBMCs, obtained from culture after CMV antigen stimulation. All receptors derive from a human donor in good health (CMV status not recorded). Some clones in this sample may be carry-over from other donors' samples. Both conserved end residues are part of each CDR3. A D gene is named only where the DNA matches it firmly. Size is stated for part of the rows, as once, few or many counts, or as a class when the clone is expanded.

clone_size: NA
j_call: TRBJ1-6
v_call: TRBV27
d_call: TRBD1
cdr3_length: 16
cdr3_aa: CASSPPGTGYASPLHF
cdr3_nt: TGTGCCAGCTCCCCCCCCGGGACAGGGTACGCGTCACCCCTCCACTTT

clone_size: NA
j_call: TRBJ1-1
v_call: TRBV10-2
d_call: NA
cdr3_length: 16
cdr3_aa: CASSETRPSGITEAFF
cdr3_nt: TGCGCCAGCAGTGAGACAAGACCCAGCGGTATCACTGAAGCTTTCTTT

clone_size: NA
j_call: TRBJ2-7
v_call: TRBV7-2
d_call: TRBD1
cdr3_length: 14
cdr3_aa: CASSSRTGGGEQYF
cdr3_nt: TGTGCCAGCAGCTCGAGGACAGGCGGCGGCGAGCAGTACTTC

clone_size: NA
j_call: TRBJ2-7
v_call: TRBV19
d_call: NA
cdr3_length: 13
cdr3_aa: CASSWQESYEQYF
cdr3_nt: TGTGCCAGTAGTTGGCAGGAATCCTACGAGCAGTACTTC

clone_size: many
j_call: TRBJ1-2
v_call: TRBV7-2
d_call: NA
cdr3_length: 16
cdr3_aa: CASSPGATVLSYGYTF
cdr3_nt: TGTGCCAGCAGCCCTGGGGCGACAGTTCTAAGCTATGGCTACACCTTC

clone_size: NA
j_call: TRBJ1-1
v_call: TRBV7-6
d_call: NA
cdr3_length: 13
cdr3_aa: CASSLVDRAEAFF
cdr3_nt: TGTGCCAGCAGCTTAGTTGACAGAGCTGAAGCTTTCTTT

clone_size: many
j_call: TRBJ1-1
v_call: TRBV7-2
d_call: NA
cdr3_length: 11
cdr3_aa: CASSPLTEAFF
cdr3_nt: TGTGCCAGCAGCCCTCTGACTGAAGCTTTCTTT

clone_size: NA
j_call: TRBJ2-7
v_call: TRBV5-1
d_call: NA
cdr3_length: 15
cdr3_aa: CASSLDTAYSYEQYF
cdr3_nt: TGCGCCAGCAGCTTGGACACGGCATACTCCTACGAGCAGTACTTC

clone_size: NA
j_call: TRBJ1-3
v_call: TRBV6-1
d_call: NA
cdr3_length: 14
cdr3_aa: CASGDGYSGNTIYF
cdr3_nt: TGTGCCAGCGGTGATGGATACTCTGGAAACACCATATATTTT

clone_size: few
j_call: TRBJ1-6
v_call: TRBV5-1
d_call: TRBD1
cdr3_length: 15
cdr3_aa: CASSLVGQGDSPLHF
cdr3_nt: TGCGCCAGCAGCCTCGTAGGACAGGGCGATTCACCCCTCCACTTT